This TCR beta chain was found in a study of glioma-infiltrating T cells. Study-level information: Target coverage was about 4.5- to 11-fold for 850,000 to 1,000,000 blood T cells. Overall study findings and caveats: A blood CDR3 motif signature was depleted in highly divergent patients.

Only a few counts were recorded for this clonotype. The antigen is unknown. TCR alpha and beta CDR3 regions were amplified from RNA using iRepertoire nested multiplex PCR. TCRdb processed the multiplex PCR reads anew with MiXCR; each CDR3 protein has one entry. Among more than 350,000 distinct CDR3 sequences listed, about two fifths were seen once. V lost 5 bases to trimming and J lost 4 bases; unmatched junction nucleotides: 8. Germline lookup yields CDR1 MDHEN and CDR2 SYDVKM. The CDR3 totals 14 residues. This receptor was obtained from a human donor with low-grade glioma or glioblastoma, undergoing nonglioma brain surgery, or in good health (not recorded which). Sequenced material: glioma tissue, nonneoplastic brain tissue, or PBMCs (not recorded which). This chain connects TRBV28 to TRBJ2-7; 7 bases are shared with TRBD1. The CDR3 nucleotides are TGTGCCAGCAGTGCCGGGGACAGCTGGTACGAGCAGTACTTC. It is translated as CASSAGDSWYEQYF.